Listed below are T cell receptor beta chains from one sample, sequenced in a study of shared clonotypes between healthy human individuals. Generated by immunoSEQ multiplex PCR, the TCRdb table keeps only in-frame clones and is missing some. The sample includes millions of clones, roughly 96% of them seen just once. The sample was naive CD4+ T cells sorted from blood. These receptors originate from a man between 18 and 29 years old in good health. Both conserved end residues are trimmed from each CDR3.

length	J	V	CDR3
13	TRBJ2-7	TRBV5-6	ASSPYPDRNYEQY
13	TRBJ1-6	TRBV2	ASRGTGLLNSPLH
12	TRBJ1-1	TRBV30	AWSVAQGNTEAF
13	TRBJ2-2	TRBV11-3	ASSLGRDYTGELF
11	TRBJ1-6	TRBV30	AYSTLENSPLH
13	TRBJ2-1	TRBV9	ASSVTSGIYNEQF
12	TRBJ2-7	TRBV2	ASSFVRPPGEQY
11	TRBJ2-7	TRBV6-5	ASSSGSHYEQY
13	TRBJ1-2	TRBV4-3	ASSQGTGGSYGYT
13	TRBJ2-1	TRBV5-1	ASSVSGGALIEQF
16	TRBJ2-2	TRBV13	ASSLRKGTKENTGELF
11	TRBJ2-2	TRBV10-1	ASSLAGVGELF
13	TRBJ2-7	TRBV1	TSSQFAIRGGEQY
12	TRBJ1-1	TRBV5-5	ASSPMRQDTEAF
15	TRBJ2-6	TRBV21-1	ASSKVQLDSGANVLT
15	TRBJ1-4	TRBV5-4	ASSLVTGDPTNEKLF
12	TRBJ2-3	TRBV2	ASKTGVSGGRQY
10	TRBJ2-2	TRBV7-8	ASSLVSGELF
11	TRBJ1-6	TRBV25-1	ASSGGRTSPLH